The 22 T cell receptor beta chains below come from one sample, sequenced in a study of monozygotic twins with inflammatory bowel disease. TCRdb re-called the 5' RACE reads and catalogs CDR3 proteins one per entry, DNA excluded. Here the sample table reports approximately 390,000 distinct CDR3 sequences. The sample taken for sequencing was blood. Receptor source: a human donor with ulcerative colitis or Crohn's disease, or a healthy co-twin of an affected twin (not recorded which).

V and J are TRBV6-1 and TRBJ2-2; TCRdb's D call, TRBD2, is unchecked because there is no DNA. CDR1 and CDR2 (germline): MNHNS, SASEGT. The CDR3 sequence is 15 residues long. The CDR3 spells CASSVTSLGAGELFF.

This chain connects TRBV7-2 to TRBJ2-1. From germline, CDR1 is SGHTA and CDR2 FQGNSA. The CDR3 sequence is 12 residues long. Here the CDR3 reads CASSPTANEQFF.

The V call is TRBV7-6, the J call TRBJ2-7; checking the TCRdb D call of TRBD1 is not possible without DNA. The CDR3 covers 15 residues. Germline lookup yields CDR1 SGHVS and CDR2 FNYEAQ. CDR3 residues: CASSPRRGQGHEQYF.

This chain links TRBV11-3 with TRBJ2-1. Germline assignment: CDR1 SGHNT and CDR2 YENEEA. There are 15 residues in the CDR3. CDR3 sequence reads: CASSLDGGLYNEQFF.

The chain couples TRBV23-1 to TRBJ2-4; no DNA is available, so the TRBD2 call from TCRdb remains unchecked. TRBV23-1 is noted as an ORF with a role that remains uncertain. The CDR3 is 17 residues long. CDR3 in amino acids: CASAGLLPDSSKNIQYF.

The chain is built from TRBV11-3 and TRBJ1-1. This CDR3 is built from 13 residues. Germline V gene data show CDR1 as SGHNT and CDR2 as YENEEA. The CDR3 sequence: CASSRGGPTEAFF.

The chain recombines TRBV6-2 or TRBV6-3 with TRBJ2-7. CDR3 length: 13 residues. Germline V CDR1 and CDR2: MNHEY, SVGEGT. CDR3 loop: CASRADKTYEQYF.

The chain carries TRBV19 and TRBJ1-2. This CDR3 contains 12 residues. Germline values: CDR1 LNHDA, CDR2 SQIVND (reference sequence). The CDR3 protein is CASSIQAGGYTF.

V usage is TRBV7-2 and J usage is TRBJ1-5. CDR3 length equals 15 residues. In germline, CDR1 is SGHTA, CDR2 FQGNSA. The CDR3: CASRKGEVGNQPQHF.

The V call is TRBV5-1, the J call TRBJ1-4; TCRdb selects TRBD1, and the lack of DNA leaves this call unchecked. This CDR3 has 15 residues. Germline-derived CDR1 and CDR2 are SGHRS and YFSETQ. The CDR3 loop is CASSYSGVPSEKLFF.

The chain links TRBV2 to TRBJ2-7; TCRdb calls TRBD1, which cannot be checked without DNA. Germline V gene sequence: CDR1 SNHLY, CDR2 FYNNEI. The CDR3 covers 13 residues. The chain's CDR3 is CASSVTGRNEQYF. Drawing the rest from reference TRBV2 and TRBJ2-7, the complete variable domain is EPEVTQTPSHQVTQMGQEVILRCVPISNHLYFYWYRQILGQKVEFLVSFYNNEISEKSEIFDDQFSVERPDGSNFTLKIRSTKLEDSAMYFCASSVTGRNEQYFGPGTRLTVT.

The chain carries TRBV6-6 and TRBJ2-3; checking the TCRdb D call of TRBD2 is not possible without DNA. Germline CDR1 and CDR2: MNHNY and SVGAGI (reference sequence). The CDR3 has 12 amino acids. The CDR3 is CASEGRTDTQYF.

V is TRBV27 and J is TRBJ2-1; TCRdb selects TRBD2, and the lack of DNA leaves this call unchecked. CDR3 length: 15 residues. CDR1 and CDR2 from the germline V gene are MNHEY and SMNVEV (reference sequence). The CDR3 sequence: CASSPLAGGFPEQFF.

The CDR3 here is CASSYGQTGTYGYTF. The rearrangement joins TRBV6-2 or TRBV6-3 to TRBJ1-2; TCRdb lists TRBD1, though no DNA is available to test this call. This CDR3 has 15 residues. Looked up from germline, CDR1 is MNHEY and CDR2 is SVGEGT.

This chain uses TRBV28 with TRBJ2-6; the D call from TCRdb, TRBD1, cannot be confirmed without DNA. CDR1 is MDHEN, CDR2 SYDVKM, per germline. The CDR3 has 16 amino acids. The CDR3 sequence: CASLPSWGAGANVLTF.

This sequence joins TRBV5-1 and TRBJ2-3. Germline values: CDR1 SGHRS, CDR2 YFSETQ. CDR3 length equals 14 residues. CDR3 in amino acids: CASSLAGHTDTQYF.

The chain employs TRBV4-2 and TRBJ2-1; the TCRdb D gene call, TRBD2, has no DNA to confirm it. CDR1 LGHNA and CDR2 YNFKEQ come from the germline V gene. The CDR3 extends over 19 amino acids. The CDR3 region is CASARLADLLTRSYNEQFF.

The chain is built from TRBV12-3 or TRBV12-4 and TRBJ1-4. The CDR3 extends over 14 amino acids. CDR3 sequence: CASSSTFSNEKLFF.

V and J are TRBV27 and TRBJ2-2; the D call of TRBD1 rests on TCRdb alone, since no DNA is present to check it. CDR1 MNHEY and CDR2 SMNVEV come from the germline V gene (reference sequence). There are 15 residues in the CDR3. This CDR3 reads CASSLLAGITGELFF.

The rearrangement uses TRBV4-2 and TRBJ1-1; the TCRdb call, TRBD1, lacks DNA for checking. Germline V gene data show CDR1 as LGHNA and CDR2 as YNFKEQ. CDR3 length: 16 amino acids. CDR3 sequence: CASSQDSGALNTEAFF.

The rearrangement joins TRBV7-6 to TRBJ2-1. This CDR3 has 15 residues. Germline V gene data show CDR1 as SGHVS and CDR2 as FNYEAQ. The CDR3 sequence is CASSHYGEPDNEQFF.

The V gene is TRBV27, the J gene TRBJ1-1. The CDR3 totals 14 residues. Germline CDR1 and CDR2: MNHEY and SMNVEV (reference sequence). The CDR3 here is CASSFRGRNTEAFF.